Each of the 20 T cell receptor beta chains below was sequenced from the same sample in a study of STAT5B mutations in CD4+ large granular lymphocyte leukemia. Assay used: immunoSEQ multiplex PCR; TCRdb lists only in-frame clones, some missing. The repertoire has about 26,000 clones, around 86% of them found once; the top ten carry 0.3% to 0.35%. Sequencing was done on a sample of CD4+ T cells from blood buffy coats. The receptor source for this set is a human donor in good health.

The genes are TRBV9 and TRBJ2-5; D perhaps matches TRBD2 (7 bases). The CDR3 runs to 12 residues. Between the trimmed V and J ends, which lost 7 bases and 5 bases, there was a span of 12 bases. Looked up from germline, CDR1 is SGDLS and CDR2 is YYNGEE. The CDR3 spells CASSGEGETQYF. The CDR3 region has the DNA TGTGCCAGCTCAGGGGAGGGCGAGACCCAGTACTTC.

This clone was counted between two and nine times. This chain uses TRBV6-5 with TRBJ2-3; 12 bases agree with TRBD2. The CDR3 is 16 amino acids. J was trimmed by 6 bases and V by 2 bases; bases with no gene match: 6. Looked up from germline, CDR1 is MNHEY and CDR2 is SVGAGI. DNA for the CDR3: TGTGCCAGCAGTTACACAACCGGGACTAGCGGGGATACGCAGTATTTT. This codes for CASSYTTGTSGDTQYF.

The CDR3 reads CASSARTSGGVDEQFF. The CDR3 DNA reads as TGTGCCAGCAGCGCCCGCACTAGCGGGGGGGTCGATGAGCAGTTCTTC. V gene TRBV5-4 combines with J gene TRBJ2-1, with TRBD2 identical over 13 bases. The V segment lost 4 bases and the J segment 8 bases; nucleotides outside the gene matches: 9. From germline, CDR1 is SGHNT and CDR2 YYREEE (reference sequence). CDR3 size: 16 residues. Full variable domain (rest looked up from reference TRBV5-4 and TRBJ2-1): ETGVTQSPTHLIKTRGQQVTLRCSSQSGHNTVSWYQQALGQGPQFIFQYYREEENGRGNFPPRFSGLQFPNYSSELNVNALELDDSALYLCASSARTSGGVDEQFFGPGTRLTVL.

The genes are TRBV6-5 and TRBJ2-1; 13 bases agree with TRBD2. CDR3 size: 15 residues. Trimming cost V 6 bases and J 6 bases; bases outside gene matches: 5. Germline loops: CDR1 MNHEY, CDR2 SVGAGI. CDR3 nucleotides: TGTGCCAGCAGCTTCGGACTAGCGGGGGTCAATGAGCAGTTCTTC. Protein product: CASSFGLAGVNEQFF.

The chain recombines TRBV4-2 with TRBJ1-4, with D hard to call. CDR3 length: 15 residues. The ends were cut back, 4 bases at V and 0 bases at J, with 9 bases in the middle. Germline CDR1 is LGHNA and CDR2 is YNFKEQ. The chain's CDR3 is CASSPITATNEKLFF. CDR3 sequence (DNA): TGTGCCAGCAGCCCCATAACTGCAACTAATGAAAAACTGTTTTTT.

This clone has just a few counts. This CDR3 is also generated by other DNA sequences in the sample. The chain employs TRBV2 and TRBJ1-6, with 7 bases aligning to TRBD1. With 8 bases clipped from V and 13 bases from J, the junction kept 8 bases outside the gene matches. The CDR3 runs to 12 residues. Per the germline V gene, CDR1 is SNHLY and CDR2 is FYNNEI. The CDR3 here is CASRDSLGPLHF. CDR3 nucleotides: TGTGCCAGCCGGGACAGCTTGGGGCCCCTCCACTTT.

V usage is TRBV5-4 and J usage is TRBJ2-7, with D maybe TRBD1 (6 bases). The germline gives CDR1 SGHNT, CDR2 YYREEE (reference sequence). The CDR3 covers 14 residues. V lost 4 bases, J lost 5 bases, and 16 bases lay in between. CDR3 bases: TGTGCCAGCAGCCGGGACACACATACCGACGAGCAGTACTTC. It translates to CASSRDTHTDEQYF.

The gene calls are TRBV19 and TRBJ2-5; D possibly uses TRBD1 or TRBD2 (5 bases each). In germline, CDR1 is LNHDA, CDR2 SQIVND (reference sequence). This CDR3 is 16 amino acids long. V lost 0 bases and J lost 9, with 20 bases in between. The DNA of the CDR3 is TGTGCCAGTAGTATAGACCCCGGGACGTACCTTACTGCCCAGTACTTC. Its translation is CASSIDPGTYLTAQYF.

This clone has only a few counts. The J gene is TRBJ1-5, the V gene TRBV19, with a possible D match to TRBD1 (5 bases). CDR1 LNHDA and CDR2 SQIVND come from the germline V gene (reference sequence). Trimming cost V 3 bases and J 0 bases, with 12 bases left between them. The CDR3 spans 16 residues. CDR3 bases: TGTGCCAGTAGTATCCCACGGGGGGATAGCAATCAGCCCCAGCATTTT. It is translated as CASSIPRGDSNQPQHF.

The CDR3 DNA follows: TGTGCCAGCAGTCCTAGCGGGGGAAGCTCCTACGAGCAGTACTTC. Translation gives CASSPSGGSSYEQYF. V usage is TRBV7-9 and J usage is TRBJ2-7, with TRBD2 identical over 10 bases. The ends lost 6 bases at V and 0 bases at J; junction bases unmatched: 5. Germline CDR1 is SEHNR and CDR2 is FQNEAQ (reference sequence). This CDR3 is 15 amino acids long.

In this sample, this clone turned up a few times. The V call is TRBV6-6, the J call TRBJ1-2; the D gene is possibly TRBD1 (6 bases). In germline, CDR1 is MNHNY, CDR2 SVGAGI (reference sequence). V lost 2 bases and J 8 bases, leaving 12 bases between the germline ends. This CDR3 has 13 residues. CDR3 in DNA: TGTGCCAGCAGTTACCTAGCAGGGGACGGCTACACCTTC. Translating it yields CASSYLAGDGYTF.

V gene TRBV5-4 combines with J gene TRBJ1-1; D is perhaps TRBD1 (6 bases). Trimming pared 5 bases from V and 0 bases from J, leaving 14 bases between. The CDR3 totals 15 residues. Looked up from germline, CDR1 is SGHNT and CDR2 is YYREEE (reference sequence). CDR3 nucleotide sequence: TGTGCCAGCAGAAGGGGGGCAGGGATGAACACTGAAGCTTTCTTT. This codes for CASRRGAGMNTEAFF.

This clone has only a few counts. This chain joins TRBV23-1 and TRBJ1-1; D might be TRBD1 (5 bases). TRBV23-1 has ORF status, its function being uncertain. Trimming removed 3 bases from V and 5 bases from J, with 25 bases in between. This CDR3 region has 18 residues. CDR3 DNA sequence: TGCGCCAGCAGTCACGAATCCCGACGGACCCCAGGGTTTACTGAAGCTTTCTTT. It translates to CASSHESRRTPGFTEAFF.

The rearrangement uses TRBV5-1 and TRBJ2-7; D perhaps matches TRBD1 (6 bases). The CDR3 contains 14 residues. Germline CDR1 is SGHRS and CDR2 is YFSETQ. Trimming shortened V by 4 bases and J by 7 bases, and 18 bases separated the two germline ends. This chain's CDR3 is CASSLGHTTGEQYV. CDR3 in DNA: TGCGCCAGCAGCCTGGGACATACCACAGGTGAGCAGTACGTC.

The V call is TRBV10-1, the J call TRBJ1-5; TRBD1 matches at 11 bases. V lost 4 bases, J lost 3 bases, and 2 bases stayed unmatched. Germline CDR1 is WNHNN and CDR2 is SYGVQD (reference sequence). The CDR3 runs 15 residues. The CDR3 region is CASSGDRGFNQPQHF. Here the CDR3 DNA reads TGCGCCAGCAGTGGGGACAGGGGGTTCAATCAGCCCCAGCATTTT.

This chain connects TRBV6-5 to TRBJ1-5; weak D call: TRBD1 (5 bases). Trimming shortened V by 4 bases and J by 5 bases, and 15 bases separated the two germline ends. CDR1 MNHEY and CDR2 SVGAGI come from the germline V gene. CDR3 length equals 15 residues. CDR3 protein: CASSSGFQGDQPQHF. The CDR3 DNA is TGTGCCAGCAGTTCGGGGTTTCAGGGAGATCAGCCCCAGCATTTT.

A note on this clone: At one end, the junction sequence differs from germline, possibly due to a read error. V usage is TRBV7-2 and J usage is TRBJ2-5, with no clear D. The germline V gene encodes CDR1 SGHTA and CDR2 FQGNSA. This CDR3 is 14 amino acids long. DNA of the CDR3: TGTGCCAGCAGCTTACAGCCCACCCAAGGGACCCAGTACTTC. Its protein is CASSLQPTQGTQYF.

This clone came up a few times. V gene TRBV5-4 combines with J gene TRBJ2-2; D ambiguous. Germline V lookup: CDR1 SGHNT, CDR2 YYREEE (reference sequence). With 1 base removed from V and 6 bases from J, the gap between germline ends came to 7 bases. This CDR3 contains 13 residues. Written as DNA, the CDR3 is TGTGCCAGCAGCTTGTCGGTGGCCGGGGAGCTGTTTTTT. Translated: CASSLSVAGELFF. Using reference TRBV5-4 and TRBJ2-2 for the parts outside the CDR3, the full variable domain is ETGVTQSPTHLIKTRGQQVTLRCSSQSGHNTVSWYQQALGQGPQFIFQYYREEENGRGNFPPRFSGLQFPNYSSELNVNALELDDSALYLCASSLSVAGELFFGEGSRLTVL.

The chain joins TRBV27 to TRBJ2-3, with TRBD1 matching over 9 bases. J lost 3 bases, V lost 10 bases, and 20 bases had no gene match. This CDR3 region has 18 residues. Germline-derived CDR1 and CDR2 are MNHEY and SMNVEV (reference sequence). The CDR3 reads CATAPAGQGNEETDTQYF. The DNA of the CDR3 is TGTGCCACCGCGCCGGCTGGACAGGGGAATGAGGAAACAGATACGCAGTATTTT.

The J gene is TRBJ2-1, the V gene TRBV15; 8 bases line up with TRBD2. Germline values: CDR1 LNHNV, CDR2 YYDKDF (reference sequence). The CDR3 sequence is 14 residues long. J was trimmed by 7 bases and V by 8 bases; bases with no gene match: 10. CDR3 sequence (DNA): TGTGCCACCGATGACGGGGGGGCCAGAAATGAGCAGTTCTTC. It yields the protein CATDDGGARNEQFF.